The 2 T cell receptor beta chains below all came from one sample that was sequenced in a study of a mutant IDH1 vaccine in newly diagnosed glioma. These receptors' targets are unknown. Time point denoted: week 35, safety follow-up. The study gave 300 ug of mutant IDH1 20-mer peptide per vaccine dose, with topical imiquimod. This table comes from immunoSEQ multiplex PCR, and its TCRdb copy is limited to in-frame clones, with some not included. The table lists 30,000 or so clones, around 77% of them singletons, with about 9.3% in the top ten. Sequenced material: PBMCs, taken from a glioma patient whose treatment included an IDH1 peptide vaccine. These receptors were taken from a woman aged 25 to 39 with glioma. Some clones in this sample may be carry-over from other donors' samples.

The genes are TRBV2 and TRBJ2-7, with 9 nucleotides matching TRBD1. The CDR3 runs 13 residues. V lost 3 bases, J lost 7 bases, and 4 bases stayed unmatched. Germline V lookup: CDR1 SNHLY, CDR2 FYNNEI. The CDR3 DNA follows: TGTGCCAGCAGTGAGGGACAGGGAAGGGAGCAGTACTTC. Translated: CASSEGQGREQYF.

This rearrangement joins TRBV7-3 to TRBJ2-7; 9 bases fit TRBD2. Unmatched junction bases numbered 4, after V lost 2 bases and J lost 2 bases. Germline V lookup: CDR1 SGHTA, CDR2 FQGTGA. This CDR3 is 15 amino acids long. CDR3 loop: CASSLGASGTYEQYF. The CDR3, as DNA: TGTGCCAGCAGCTTAGGGGCTAGCGGGACCTACGAGCAGTACTTC.